One and the same sample provided the 20 T cell receptor beta chains below, sequenced in a study of shared clonotypes between healthy human individuals. Here immunoSEQ multiplex PCR was the method, and the copy in TCRdb shows in-frame clones only, minus some. The repertoire holds approximately 2,000,000 clones, with less than 95% as singletons. Sequenced sample: naive CD4+ T cells from PBMCs. Subset of the sample: CD45RA+ positively selected. These receptors were obtained from a man aged 18 to 29 in good health. Some clones in this sample may be carry-over from other donors' samples.

The rearrangement uses TRBV5-4 and TRBJ2-4, with 8 bases aligning to TRBD1. Unmatched junction bases numbered 9, after V lost 3 bases and J lost 4 bases. The CDR3 runs to 16 residues. Germline values: CDR1 SGHNT, CDR2 YYREEE (reference sequence). The CDR3 DNA reads as TGTGCCAGCAGCTCCCCAGGACAGGGAGAAAAAAACATTCAGTACTTC. It translates to CASSSPGQGEKNIQYF.

The V call is TRBV5-1, the J call TRBJ2-6, with unresolved D. The V gene's germline CDR1 is SGHRS and CDR2 YFSETQ. The CDR3 is 15 residues long. Trimming left V 4 bases short and J 0 bases short, with 8 bases between. CDR3: CASSLYLSGANVLTF. CDR3 bases: TGCGCCAGCAGCCTCTACCTCTCTGGGGCCAACGTCCTGACTTTC.

A single count supports this clone. The V gene is TRBV2, the J gene TRBJ1-6, with 10 nucleotides matching TRBD1. Germline assignment: CDR1 SNHLY and CDR2 FYNNEI. V gave up 8 bases and J gave up 7 bases; unmatched junction bases: 8. CDR3 length: 15 residues. The CDR3 DNA is TGTGCCAGCCGGTCTCGGACAGGGGGGAATTCACCCCTCCACTTT. Amino acid sequence: CASRSRTGGNSPLHF. Full variable domain (outside the CDR3, taken from reference TRBV2 and TRBJ1-6): EPEVTQTPSHQVTQMGQEVILRCVPISNHLYFYWYRQILGQKVEFLVSFYNNEISEKSEIFDDQFSVERPDGSNFTLKIRSTKLEDSAMYFCASRSRTGGNSPLHFGNGTRLTVT.

The chain uses TRBV29-1 and TRBJ2-1, with D hard to call. From germline, CDR1 is SQVTM and CDR2 ANQGSEA. The CDR3 extends over 12 amino acids. The ends were cut back, 5 bases at V and 8 bases at J, with 13 bases in the middle. The CDR3 is CSVTVGFDEQFF. The DNA for the CDR3 is TGCAGCGTTACCGTCGGTTTCGATGAGCAGTTCTTC.

This clone came up once. The chain couples TRBV5-1 to TRBJ1-2; a weak D match, TRBD1 (5 bases). Germline V gene data show CDR1 as SGHRS and CDR2 as YFSETQ. Trimming removed 5 bases from V and 5 bases from J, with 13 bases in between. CDR3 length equals 13 residues. CDR3: CASSQGRNYGYTF. CDR3 nucleotides: TGCGCCAGCAGTCAGGGCAGAAATTATGGCTACACCTTC. The full variable domain, in which reference TRBV5-1 and TRBJ1-2 provide the parts outside the CDR3, is KAGVTQTPRYLIKTRGQQVTLSCSPISGHRSVSWYQQTPGQGLQFLFEYFSETQRNKGNFPGRFSGRQFSNSRSEMNVSTLELGDSALYLCASSQGRNYGYTFGSGTRLTVV.

The rearrangement joins TRBV6-5 to TRBJ1-4; unclear D gene. CDR1 and CDR2 from the germline V gene are MNHEY and SVGAGI. This CDR3 is built from 14 residues. Trimming stripped 6 bases from V and 4 bases from J, with 12 bases between. The CDR3 region is CASRIGPLNEKLFF. The CDR3 nucleotides read TGTGCCAGCAGGATTGGACCGCTTAATGAAAAACTGTTTTTT.

The chain has TRBV5-4 and TRBJ2-1; D unclear. Germline CDR1 is SGHNT and CDR2 is YYREEE (reference sequence). CDR3 size: 12 residues. V lost 1 base to trimming and J lost 5 bases, with 4 bases between them. The CDR3 DNA follows: TGTGCCAGCAGCTTGCGGGACAATGAGCAGTTCTTC. This sequence encodes CASSLRDNEQFF.

CDR3 nucleotides: TGCGCCAGCAGCTGGGGCGGGAGGGCAGCAGATACGCAGTATTTT. This gives the protein CASSWGGRAADTQYF. V is TRBV5-1 and J is TRBJ2-3; 9 bases agree with TRBD2. This CDR3 is built from 15 residues. V trimming: 3 bases; J trimming: 4 bases; junction bases outside the gene matches: 6. Germline values: CDR1 SGHRS, CDR2 YFSETQ.

The CDR3 DNA reads as TGCGCCAGCAGCGGGACCGGGACTAGCGGCACAGATACGCAGTATTTT. Translating it yields CASSGTGTSGTDTQYF. The V call is TRBV5-1, the J call TRBJ2-3; 10 bases fit TRBD2. Unmatched junction bases numbered 6, after V lost 4 bases and J lost 1 base. The CDR3 loop spans 16 amino acids. Germline values: CDR1 SGHRS, CDR2 YFSETQ.

A word on this clone: Additional DNA sequences in this sample encode the identical CDR3. V is TRBV9 and J is TRBJ1-1; D is ambiguous. The CDR3 has 14 amino acids. CDR1 is SGDLS and CDR2 is YYNGEE in the germline V gene. Trimming stripped 0 bases from V and 1 base from J, with 7 bases between. The DNA of the CDR3 is TGTGCCAGCAGCGTAGTTCCGGGGAACACTGAAGCTTTCTTT. It encodes CASSVVPGNTEAFF.

This clone has only a few counts. The chain combines TRBV28 with TRBJ1-1; 7 bases are a match to TRBD1. Per the germline V gene, CDR1 is MDHEN and CDR2 is SYDVKM. J was trimmed by 11 bases and V by 3 bases; bases with no gene match: 15. CDR3 length equals 15 residues. The CDR3 DNA sequence: TGTGCCAGCAGTTTCGCAAGAGCGGGGACAGCGTCGGCTTTCTTT. It is translated as CASSFARAGTASAFF.

The chain recombines TRBV28 with TRBJ1-5, with a weak D call TRBD1 (5 bases). Germline V gene data show CDR1 as MDHEN and CDR2 as SYDVKM. The CDR3 is made up of 14 amino acids. V lost 8 bases, J lost 11 bases, and 22 bases lay in between. The chain's CDR3 is CASGDGRGRESQHF. DNA of the CDR3: TGTGCCAGCGGGGATGGACGGGGCCGTGAGTCCCAGCATTTT.

The chain has TRBV6-1 and TRBJ1-1; TRBD1 matches at 12 bases. Per germline, CDR1 MNHNS and CDR2 SASEGT. The length of the CDR3 is 15 residues. Unmatched junction bases numbered 6, after V lost 7 bases and J lost 3 bases. CDR3 loop: CASTPGTGGYTEAFF. The CDR3 bases are TGTGCCAGCACCCCTGGGACAGGGGGCTACACTGAAGCTTTCTTT.

The chain has TRBV15 and TRBJ1-2; D is unclear. The CDR3 totals 12 residues. V lost 8 bases and J 5 bases, leaving 12 bases between the germline ends. Germline loops: CDR1 LNHNV, CDR2 YYDKDF (reference sequence). The CDR3 protein is CATSNSGYGYTF. The CDR3 DNA reads as TGTGCCACCTCGAACTCGGGATATGGCTACACCTTC.

V gene TRBV6-5 combines with J gene TRBJ1-2; 8 nucleotides agree with TRBD1. This CDR3 has 14 amino acids. The V segment lost 5 bases and the J segment 4 bases; nucleotides outside the gene matches: 6. Germline CDR1 and CDR2: MNHEY and SVGAGI. The DNA of the CDR3 is TGTGCCAGCAGTGCTGACAGGGGACCCTATGGCTACACCTTC. Translation: CASSADRGPYGYTF.

The chain recombines TRBV28 with TRBJ2-1; unclear D gene. This CDR3 spans 16 amino acids. Germline values: CDR1 MDHEN, CDR2 SYDVKM. Trimming stripped 2 bases from V and 7 bases from J, with 18 bases between. CDR3 sequence: CASSLPRFRSVNEQFF. The DNA of the CDR3 is TGTGCCAGCAGTTTACCTCGTTTTAGGAGTGTTAATGAGCAGTTCTTC.

The chain carries TRBV11-2 and TRBJ2-7; possibly TRBD1 or TRBD2 for D (5 bases each). Germline CDR1 SGHAT, CDR2 FQNNGV. The ends were cut back, 3 bases at V and 0 bases at J, with 9 bases in the middle. The CDR3 extends over 14 amino acids. The CDR3 is CASSFWGPSYEQYF. The CDR3 nucleotides are TGTGCCAGCAGCTTTTGGGGACCCTCCTACGAGCAGTACTTC.

The chain joins TRBV6-6 to TRBJ2-2; 8 bases are a match to TRBD2. In germline, CDR1 is MNHNY, CDR2 SVGAGI (reference sequence). Trimming cost V 7 bases and J 9 bases; bases outside gene matches: 10. The CDR3 extends over 14 amino acids. The CDR3 nucleotides read TGTGCCAGCAAAATAGGCGGGAGGAACCGGGAGCTGTTTTTT. Protein: CASKIGGRNRELFF.

On this clone itself: Other nucleotide sequences in the sample specify the same CDR3. The chain has TRBV28 and TRBJ2-2; D could derive from TRBD1 or TRBD2 (5 bases each). V was shortened by 4 bases and J by 3 bases, with 12 bases between the two germline ends. Germline V gene data show CDR1 as MDHEN and CDR2 as SYDVKM. The CDR3 consists of 15 residues. This CDR3 is CASSSPGRDTGELFF. DNA of the CDR3: TGTGCCAGCAGTTCCCCGGGACGGGACACCGGGGAGCTGTTTTTT.

The V gene is TRBV28, the J gene TRBJ2-7; no clear D gene. Germline CDR1 MDHEN, CDR2 SYDVKM. Between the trimmed V and J ends, which lost 3 bases and 2 bases, there was a span of 14 bases. The length of the CDR3 is 15 residues. This chain's CDR3 is CASSLASRPAYEQYF. The CDR3 nucleotides read TGTGCCAGCAGTTTGGCCAGTCGGCCCGCCTACGAGCAGTACTTC. Full variable domain (remainder filled in from reference TRBV28 and TRBJ2-7): DVKVTQSSRYLVKRTGEKVFLECVQDMDHENMFWYRQDPGLGLRLIYFSYDVKMKEKGDIPEGYSVSREKKERFSLILESASTNQTSMYLCASSLASRPAYEQYFGPGTRLTVT.